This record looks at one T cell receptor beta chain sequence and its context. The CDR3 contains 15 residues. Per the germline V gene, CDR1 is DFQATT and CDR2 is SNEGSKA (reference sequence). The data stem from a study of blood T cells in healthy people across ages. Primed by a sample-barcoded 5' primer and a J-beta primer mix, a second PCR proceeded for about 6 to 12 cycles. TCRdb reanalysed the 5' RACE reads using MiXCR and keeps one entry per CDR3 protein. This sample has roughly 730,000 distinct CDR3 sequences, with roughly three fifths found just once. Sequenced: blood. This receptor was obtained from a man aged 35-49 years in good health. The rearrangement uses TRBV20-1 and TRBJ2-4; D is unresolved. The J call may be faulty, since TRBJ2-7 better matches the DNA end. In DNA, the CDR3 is TGCAGTGCTAGAGGGCTGACGGACGGAACCTACGAGCAGTACTTC. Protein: CSARGLTDGTYEQYF.